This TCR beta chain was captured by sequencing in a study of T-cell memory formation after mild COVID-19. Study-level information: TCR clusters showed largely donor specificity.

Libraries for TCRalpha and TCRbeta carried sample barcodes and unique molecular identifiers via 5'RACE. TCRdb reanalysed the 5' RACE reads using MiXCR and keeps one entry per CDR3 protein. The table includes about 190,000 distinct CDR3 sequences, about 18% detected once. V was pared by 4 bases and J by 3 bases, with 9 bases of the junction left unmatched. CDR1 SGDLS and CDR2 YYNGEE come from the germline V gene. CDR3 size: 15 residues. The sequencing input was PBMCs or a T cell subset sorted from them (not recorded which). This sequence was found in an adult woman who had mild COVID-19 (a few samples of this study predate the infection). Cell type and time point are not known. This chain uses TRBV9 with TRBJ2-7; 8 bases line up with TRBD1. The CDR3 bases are TGTGCCAGCAGCTTCGGACAGGGTGGCTACTACGAGCAGTACTTC. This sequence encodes CASSFGQGGYYEQYF.